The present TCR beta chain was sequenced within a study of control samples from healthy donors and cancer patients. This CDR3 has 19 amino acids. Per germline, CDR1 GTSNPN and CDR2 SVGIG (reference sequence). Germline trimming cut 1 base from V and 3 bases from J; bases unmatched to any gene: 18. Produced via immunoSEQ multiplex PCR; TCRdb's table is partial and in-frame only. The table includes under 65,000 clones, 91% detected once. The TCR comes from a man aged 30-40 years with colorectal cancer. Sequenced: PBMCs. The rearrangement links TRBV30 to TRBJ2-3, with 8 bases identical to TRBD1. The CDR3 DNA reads TGTGCCTGGAGTGGCAGGGGGCGCTCCTGGACTACTGGAACAGATACGCAGTATTTT. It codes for CAWSGRGRSWTTGTDTQYF.